This T cell receptor beta chain was captured by sequencing in a study of shared clonotypes between healthy human individuals (TCRdb year 2020). With regard to the full study: A few men and two women, aged 18 to 49 years, made up the cohort. Libraries were prepared and TCR repertoires were sequenced by different laboratories using diverse techniques, in order to increase sequencing depth and limit assay-specific biases. For each donor, CD4 naive and CD4 memory were each run on three plates, CD8 naive on two plates, and CD8 memory on one plate. To estimate repertoire size and how much clonotypes are shared between individuals, the study performed deep sequencing of blood TCR repertoires from about five healthy adults. Per donor, leukapheresis produced somewhere between about 0.9 and 10 billion PBMCs.

This clone has more than one count but fewer than ten. Its antigen is still unknown. No much larger clone exists at a distance of one base, and base qualities are not known. Study-wide findings and limitations: Clonotypes shared by all four sorted-subset donors showed higher generation probabilities than non-shared clonotypes. Even with the large sequencing depth, rarefaction of the sorted-subset datasets indicated that sequencing was incomplete. Naive subsets generally had larger estimated clonotype richness than memory subsets did. When a few donors were compared, the shared fraction of clonotypes was roughly 5% for naive CD4, about 4% for naive CD8, 2.3% for memory CD4, and 0.35% to 0.5% for memory CD8. The small number of donors limited the genetic and exposure-history diversity represented. Only blood was sampled, and tissue TCR repertoires likely differ from those in blood. Pairwise subsampling led to the expectation that sequencing depth would affect the degree of clonotype sharing among donors.

The donors were healthy, HIV-negative adults with no recently reported acute infections or vaccinations. All donors were Caucasian adults living in Nashville, Tennessee, USA. CD4+ T cells were enriched by magnetic negative selection, after which naive cells were positively selected on CD45RA and the negative fraction was taken as the memory subset. After blood collection by leukapheresis, PBMCs were isolated using Ficoll-Histopaque density gradient centrifugation and then cryopreserved in the vapor phase of liquid nitrogen. Purity and quantity of every magnetically sorted T cell population were checked by analytical flow cytometry. Each sorted fraction had its genomic DNA isolated and then quantified by UV absorbance on a Nanodrop 2000c. Reading the germline V gene (reference sequence) gives CDR1 LNHDA and CDR2 SQIVND. V is cut by 7 bases and J by 6 bases, and the space between the germline ends is 13 bases. There are 13 amino acids in the CDR3, from cysteine to phenylalanine inclusive. Just the 39-base CDR3 DNA is kept, in frame starting at base 1.

TCR CDR3 regions were amplified from genomic DNA by multiplex PCR using the deep immunoSEQ assay. Extracted genomic DNA from each cell subset was distributed evenly across all wells of several immunoSEQ 96-well plates, and each plate was treated as a replicate. For sorted subsets, each replicate PCR was loaded with approximately 190 ng genomic DNA, equivalent to approximately 27,000 T cell genomes. Purified libraries were quantified with a Qubit 3.0 fluorometer, sized on a Bioanalyzer 2100, and re-quantified with the KAPA Library Quantification kit. Every immunoSEQ 96-well plate was sequenced on a separate single-read 150-cycle Illumina NextSeq 550 flow cell. The study's own analysis went as follows. Because the immunoSEQ output included only junctional sequences and no quality scores, the filtering could not be the same as the filtering used for full-length reads. Sequences were annotated with PyIR, a Python wrapper for IgBLAST v1.9, using IMGT germline references to assign V/J genes and CDR3. Any read was removed if the V/J assignment was weak (E-value above 1e-6), the CDR3 was missing, or the read contained stop codons, out-of-frame junctions, or ambiguous translated residues. V3J clonotypes were defined by identical inferred V gene, J gene, and CDR3 amino acid sequence. The percentage overlap between two repertoires was calculated by dividing the number of shared unique clonotypes by the size of the smaller repertoire. Repertoire richness was assessed with RTK rarefaction, the Chao1 estimator, and Recon v2.1 estimates of unobserved clonotypes. OLGA was used to compute generation probabilities for all TCRbeta clonotypes that the gDNA method yielded from a handful of donors. As stored in TCRdb, this immuneACCESS dataset retains in-frame rearrangements with V and J assigned. A fraction of the clones does not appear; measured against another copy, unresolved V genes explain less than half of the discrepancy, and the remainder lacks a known reason. D and trimming come from the DNA, and the V and J calls and clone size come from that table. The sample table records 2 million to 3 million clones; roughly 93% of these occur just once. The top ten hold approximately 0.37% of the sample.

Material for sequencing was naive CD4+ T cells from PBMCs. Sample cell subset or site, as interpreted from the label and publication: CD45RA+ positively selected. The rearrangement combines TRBV19 with TRBJ1-5; TRBD1 is a weak D gene call, 5 bases matching. The sequence derives from a man younger than 35 in good health. Some clones in this sample may be carry-over from other donors' samples. The base sequence is TGTGCCAGTAATCGGCAGGGAGGTCAGCCCCAGCATTTT. This encodes CASNRQGGQPQHF.